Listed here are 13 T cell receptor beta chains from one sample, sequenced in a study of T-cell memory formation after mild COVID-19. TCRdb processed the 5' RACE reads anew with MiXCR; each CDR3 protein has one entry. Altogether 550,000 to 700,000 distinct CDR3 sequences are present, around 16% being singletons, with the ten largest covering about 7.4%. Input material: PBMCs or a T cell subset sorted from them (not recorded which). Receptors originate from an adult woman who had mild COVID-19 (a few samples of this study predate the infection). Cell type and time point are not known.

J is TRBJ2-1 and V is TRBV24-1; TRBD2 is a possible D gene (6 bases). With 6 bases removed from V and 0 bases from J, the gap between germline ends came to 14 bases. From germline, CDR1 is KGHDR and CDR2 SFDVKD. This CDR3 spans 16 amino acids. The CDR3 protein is CATSKSGPSSYNEQFF. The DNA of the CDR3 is TGTGCCACCAGTAAAAGCGGGCCCAGCTCCTACAATGAGCAGTTCTTC.

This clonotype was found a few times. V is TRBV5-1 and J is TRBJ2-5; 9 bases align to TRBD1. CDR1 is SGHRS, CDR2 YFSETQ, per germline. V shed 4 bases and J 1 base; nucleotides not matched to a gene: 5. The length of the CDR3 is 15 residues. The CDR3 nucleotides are TGCGCCAGCAGCGCCGGACAGGGGCTCCAAGAGACCCAGTACTTC. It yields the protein CASSAGQGLQETQYF.

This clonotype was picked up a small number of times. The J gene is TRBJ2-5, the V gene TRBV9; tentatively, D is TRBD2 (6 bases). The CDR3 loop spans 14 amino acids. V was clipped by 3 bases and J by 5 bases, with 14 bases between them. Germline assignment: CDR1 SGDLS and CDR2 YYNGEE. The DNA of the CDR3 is TGTGCCAGCAGCGCGTCCGGGAGATTGGAGACCCAGTACTTC. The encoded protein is CASSASGRLETQYF.

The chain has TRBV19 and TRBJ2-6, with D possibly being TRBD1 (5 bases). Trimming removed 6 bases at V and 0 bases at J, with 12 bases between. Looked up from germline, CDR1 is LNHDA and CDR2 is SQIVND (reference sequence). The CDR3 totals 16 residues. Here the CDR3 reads CASRAGWDSGANVLTF. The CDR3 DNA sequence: TGTGCCAGTAGGGCAGGGTGGGACTCTGGGGCCAACGTCCTGACTTTC.

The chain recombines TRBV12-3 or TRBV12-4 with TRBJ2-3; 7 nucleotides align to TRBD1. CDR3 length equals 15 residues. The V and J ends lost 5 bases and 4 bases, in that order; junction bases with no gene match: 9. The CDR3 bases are TGTGCCAGCAGTCCCCAGGGACAGCGCGCAGATACGCAGTATTTT. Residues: CASSPQGQRADTQYF.

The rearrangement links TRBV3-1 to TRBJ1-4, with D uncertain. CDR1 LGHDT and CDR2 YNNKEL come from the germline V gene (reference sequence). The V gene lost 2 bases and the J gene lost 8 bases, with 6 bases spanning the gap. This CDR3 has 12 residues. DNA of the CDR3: TGTGCCAGCAGCCAATTTCAGGAAAAACTGTTTTTT. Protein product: CASSQFQEKLFF. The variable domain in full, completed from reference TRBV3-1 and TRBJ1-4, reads DTAVSQTPKYLVTQMGNDKSIKCEQNLGHDTMYWYKQDSKKFLKIMFSYNNKELIINETVPNRFSPKSPDKAHLNLHINSLELGDSAVYFCASSQFQEKLFFGSGTQLSVL.

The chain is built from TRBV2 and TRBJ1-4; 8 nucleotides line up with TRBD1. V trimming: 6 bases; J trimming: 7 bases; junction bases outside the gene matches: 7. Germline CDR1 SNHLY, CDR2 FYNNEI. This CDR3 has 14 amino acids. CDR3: CASSQQGGREKLFF. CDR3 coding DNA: TGTGCCAGCAGCCAACAGGGGGGGCGTGAAAAACTGTTTTTT. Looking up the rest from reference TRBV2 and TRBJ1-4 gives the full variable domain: EPEVTQTPSHQVTQMGQEVILRCVPISNHLYFYWYRQILGQKVEFLVSFYNNEISEKSEIFDDQFSVERPDGSNFTLKIRSTKLEDSAMYFCASSQQGGREKLFFGSGTQLSVL.

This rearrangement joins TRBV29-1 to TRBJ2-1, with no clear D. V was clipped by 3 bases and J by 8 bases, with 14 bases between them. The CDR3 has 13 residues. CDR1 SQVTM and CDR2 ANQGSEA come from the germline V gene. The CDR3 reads CSVDGRKGDEQFF. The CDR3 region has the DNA TGCAGCGTTGACGGACGTAAGGGCGATGAGCAGTTCTTC.

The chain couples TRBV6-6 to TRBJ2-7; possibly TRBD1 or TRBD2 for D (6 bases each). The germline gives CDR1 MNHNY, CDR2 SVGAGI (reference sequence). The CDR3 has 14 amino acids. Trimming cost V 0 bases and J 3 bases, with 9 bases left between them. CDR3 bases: TGTGCCAGCAGTTACTCCGGGGGCGTCTACGAGCAGTACTTC. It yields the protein CASSYSGGVYEQYF.

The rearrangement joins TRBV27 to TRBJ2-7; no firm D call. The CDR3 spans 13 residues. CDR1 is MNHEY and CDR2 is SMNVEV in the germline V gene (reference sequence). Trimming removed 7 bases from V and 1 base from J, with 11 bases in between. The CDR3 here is CASINPHSYEQYF. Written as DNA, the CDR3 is TGTGCCAGCATCAATCCTCATTCCTACGAGCAGTACTTC.

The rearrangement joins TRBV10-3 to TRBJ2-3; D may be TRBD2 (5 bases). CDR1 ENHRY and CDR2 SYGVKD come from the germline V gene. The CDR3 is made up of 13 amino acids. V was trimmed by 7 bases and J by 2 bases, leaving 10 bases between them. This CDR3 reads CAINRGNTDTQYF. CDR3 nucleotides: TGTGCCATCAACCGAGGGAACACAGATACGCAGTATTTT.

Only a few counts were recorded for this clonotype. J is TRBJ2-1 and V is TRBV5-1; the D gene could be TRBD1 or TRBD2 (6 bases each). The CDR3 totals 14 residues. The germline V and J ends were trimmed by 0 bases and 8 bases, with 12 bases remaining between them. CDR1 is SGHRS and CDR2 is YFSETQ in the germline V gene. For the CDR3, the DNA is TGCGCCAGCAGCTTGGAGGGGGGCTGGGATGAGCAGTTCTTC. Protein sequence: CASSLEGGWDEQFF.

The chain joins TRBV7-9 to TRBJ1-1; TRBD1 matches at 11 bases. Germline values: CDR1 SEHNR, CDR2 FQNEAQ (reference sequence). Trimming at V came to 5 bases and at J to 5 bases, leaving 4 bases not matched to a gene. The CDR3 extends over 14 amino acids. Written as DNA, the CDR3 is TGTGCCAGCAGCCTGGGACAGGGGGTGACTGAAGCTTTCTTT. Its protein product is CASSLGQGVTEAFF.